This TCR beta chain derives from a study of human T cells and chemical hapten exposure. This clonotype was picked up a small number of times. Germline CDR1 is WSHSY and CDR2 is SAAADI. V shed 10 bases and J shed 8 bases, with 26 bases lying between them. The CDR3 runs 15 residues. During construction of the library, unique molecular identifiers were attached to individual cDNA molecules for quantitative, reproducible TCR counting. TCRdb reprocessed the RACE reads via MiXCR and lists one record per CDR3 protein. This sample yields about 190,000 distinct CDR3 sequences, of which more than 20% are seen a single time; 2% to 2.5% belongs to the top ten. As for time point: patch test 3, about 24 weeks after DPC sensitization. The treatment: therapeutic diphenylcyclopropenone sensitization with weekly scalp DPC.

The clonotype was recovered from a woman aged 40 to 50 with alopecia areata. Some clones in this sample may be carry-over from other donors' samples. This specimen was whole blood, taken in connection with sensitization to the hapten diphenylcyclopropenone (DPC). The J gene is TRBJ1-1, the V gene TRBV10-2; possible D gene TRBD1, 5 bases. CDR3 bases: TGCGCCACCGGAGGTCGGGACCCTAGTCAAACGGAAGCTTTCTTT. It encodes CATGGRDPSQTEAFF.